Sequencing of this T cell receptor (beta chain) was carried out in a study of shared clonotypes between healthy human individuals. The wider study: Plates per donor: three CD4 naive, three CD4 memory, two CD8 naive, one CD8 memory.

Sequencing was performed with immunoSEQ multiplex PCR; in TCRdb, only in-frame clones are kept and a portion is missing. The table has over 1.4 million clones, over 95% seen once; the top ten hold roughly 1.1%. General study results and limits: Inspection by rarefaction showed sorted-subset sequencing to be incomplete despite large depth. Unshared clonotypes carried lower generation probabilities than those common to all four donors.

This clone was detected once. As yet, its antigen is unknown. The sequence was obtained from a man aged 25-40 years in good health. The sequenced material came from naive CD4+ T cells sorted from blood. Specified subset: CD45RA+ positively selected.

Here the CDR3 DNA reads TGTGCCAGCAGGACGAGGGGGGGAAACTACAATGAGCAGTTCTTC. This gives the protein CASRTRGGNYNEQFF. V is TRBV7-9 and J is TRBJ2-1; weak D call: TRBD2 (7 bases). This CDR3 is 15 amino acids long. Germline V gene lookup returns CDR1 SEHNR and CDR2 FQNEAQ (reference sequence). The V end lost 6 bases, the J end lost 3 bases, and 15 bases lay between the germline ends.